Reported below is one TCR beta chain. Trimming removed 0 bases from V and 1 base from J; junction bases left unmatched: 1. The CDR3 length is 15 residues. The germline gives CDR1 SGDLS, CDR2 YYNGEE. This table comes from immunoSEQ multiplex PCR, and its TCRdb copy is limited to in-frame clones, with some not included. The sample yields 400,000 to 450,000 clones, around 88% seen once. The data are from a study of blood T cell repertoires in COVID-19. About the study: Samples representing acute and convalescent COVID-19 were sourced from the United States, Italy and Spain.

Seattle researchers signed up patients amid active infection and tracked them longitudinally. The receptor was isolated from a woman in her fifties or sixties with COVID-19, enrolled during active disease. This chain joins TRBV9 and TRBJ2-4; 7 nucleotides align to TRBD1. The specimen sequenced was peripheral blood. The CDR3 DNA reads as TGTGCCAGCAGCGTAGGACAGGGCGCCAAAAACATTCAGTACTTC. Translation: CASSVGQGAKNIQYF.